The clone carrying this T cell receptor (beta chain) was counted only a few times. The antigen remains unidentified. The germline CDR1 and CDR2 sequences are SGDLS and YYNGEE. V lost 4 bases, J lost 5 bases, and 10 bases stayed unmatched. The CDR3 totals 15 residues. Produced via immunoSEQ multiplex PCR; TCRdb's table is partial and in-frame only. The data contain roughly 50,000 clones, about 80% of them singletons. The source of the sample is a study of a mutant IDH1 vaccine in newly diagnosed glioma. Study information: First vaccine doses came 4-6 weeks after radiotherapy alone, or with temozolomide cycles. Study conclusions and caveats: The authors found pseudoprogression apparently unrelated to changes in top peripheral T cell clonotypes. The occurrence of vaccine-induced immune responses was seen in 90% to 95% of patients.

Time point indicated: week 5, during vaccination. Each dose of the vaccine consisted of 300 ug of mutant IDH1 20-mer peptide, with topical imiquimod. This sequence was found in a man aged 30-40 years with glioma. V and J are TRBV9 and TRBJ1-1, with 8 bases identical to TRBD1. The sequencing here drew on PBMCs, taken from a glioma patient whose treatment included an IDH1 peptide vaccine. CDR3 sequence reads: CASSPQDRVRTEAFF. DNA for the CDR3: TGTGCCAGCAGCCCCCAGGACAGGGTGAGGACTGAAGCTTTCTTT.